The rows below give T cell receptor beta chains drawn from one sample of a study of T cell responses to AZD1222 COVID-19 vaccine. Repertoires were generated with immunoSEQ multiplex PCR, while TCRdb's copy carries only in-frame clones and drops some. In the table there are 140,000 to 150,000 clones, 85% to 95% of which are singletons. The material sequenced was peripheral blood, taken on day 0 of AZD1222 vaccination. These receptors were collected from an adult in good health. The CDR3 runs from the conserved cysteine through the conserved F or W.

TRBV15,TRBJ1-3,CATSRSSGNTIYF
TRBV6-5,TRBJ1-1,CASRIDRGQGEAFF
TRBV11-2,TRBJ2-1,CASSPSQEQFF
TRBV3-1/TRBV3-2,TRBJ2-2,CASRISAGGELFF
TRBV6-2/TRBV6-3,TRBJ1-6,CASSLTSGWGNSPLHF
TRBV27,TRBJ2-7,CASSPGQGYEQYF
TRBV19,TRBJ1-1,CASSRPLVTEAFF
TRBV5-1,TRBJ1-5,CASSLEGDHQPQHF
TRBV9,TRBJ1-1,CASSVGTANTEAFF
TRBV6-5,TRBJ2-3,CASSYYRGYSTDTQYF